This T cell receptor beta chain was observed in a study of blood T cell repertoires in COVID-19. Study information: Researchers got acute and convalescent COVID-19 samples from the United States, Italy and Spain. The cDNA or gDNA used as material had been derived from T cells, B-cell-depleted T cells, or PBMCs.

Unmatched junction bases numbered 2, after V lost 3 bases and J lost 5 bases. This CDR3 comprises 13 residues. Authors' data handling: Estimated nucleated cell counts came from reference gene primer amplification. Assay: immunoSEQ multiplex PCR; the TCRdb copy retains only in-frame clones and omits some. D and trimming come from the DNA, and the V and J calls and clone size come from that table. The data contain 200,000 to 250,000 clones, roughly 86% of them singletons. Material for sequencing was peripheral blood. The chain joins TRBV12-3 or TRBV12-4 to TRBJ2-5; 8 nucleotides align to TRBD1. The sequence came from a woman aged 30 to 39 who had recovered from COVID-19. The CDR3 loop is CASSFQGAETQYF. CDR3 nucleotides: TGTGCCAGCAGTTTCCAGGGGGCCGAGACCCAGTACTTC.